The T cell receptor beta chain under discussion was sequenced for a study of T cell responses to AZD1222 COVID-19 vaccine. Background on the study: Both about-4-week and about-12-week second-dose recipients were combined.

With regard to this clone: What it recognizes is unknown.

Study-level results: A rise in Spike-specific TCR breadth and depth followed two AZD1222 doses. Seropositivity was recorded at baseline in only five to seven AZD1222 recipients. It was only after the peak T cell response that any repertoires were sampled.

Per germline, CDR1 MGHRA and CDR2 YSYEKL. The ends were cut back, 10 bases at V and 1 base at J, with 26 bases in the middle. The length of the CDR3 is 18 residues. TCRdb's copy holds only in-frame clones and misses some; the assay was immunoSEQ multiplex PCR. The sample includes some 100,000 clones, approximately 88% of them seen just once. This clonotype originated in an adult in good health. The chain couples TRBV4-1 to TRBJ2-4; either TRBD1 or TRBD2 may supply D (5 bases each). Sequenced here: peripheral blood, sampled on day 0 of AZD1222 vaccination. The DNA of the CDR3 is TGCGCCATGTCTGACCCGCCAAACGGGACGACCGCCAAAAACATTCAGTACTTC. It translates to CAMSDPPNGTTAKNIQYF.